This TCR beta chain is from a study of PD-L1 blockade in urothelial cancer. Study in general: Patients took up atezolizumab around 2014 at 1,200 mg intravenously every 3 weeks. Blood-derived samples held a median approximately 140,000 T cells. Broader study findings: Patients with below-median pretreatment blood clonality survived longer.

The table came from immunoSEQ multiplex PCR; TCRdb's copy has only in-frame clones and leaves some out. The table lists roughly 120,000 clones, approximately 89% of them singletons, with around 3.7% in the top ten. The time point: peripheral blood 6 weeks after treatment start. Patient disease was locally advanced or metastatic urothelial carcinoma. Trimming shortened V by 2 bases and J by 0 bases, and 10 bases separated the two germline ends. The CDR3 is 15 amino acids. From germline, CDR1 is LGHNA and CDR2 YNFKEQ. This clone was observed once. Its antigen is unidentified. The sequences come from PBMCs, collected around atezolizumab (anti-PD-L1) treatment. The chain links TRBV4-2 to TRBJ1-1, with D hard to call. The receptor's source is a man in his sixties with urothelial cancer. The CDR3 nucleotides read TGTGCCAGCAGCCAACAGGAGGCAATGAACACTGAAGCTTTCTTT. Its protein is CASSQQEAMNTEAFF.